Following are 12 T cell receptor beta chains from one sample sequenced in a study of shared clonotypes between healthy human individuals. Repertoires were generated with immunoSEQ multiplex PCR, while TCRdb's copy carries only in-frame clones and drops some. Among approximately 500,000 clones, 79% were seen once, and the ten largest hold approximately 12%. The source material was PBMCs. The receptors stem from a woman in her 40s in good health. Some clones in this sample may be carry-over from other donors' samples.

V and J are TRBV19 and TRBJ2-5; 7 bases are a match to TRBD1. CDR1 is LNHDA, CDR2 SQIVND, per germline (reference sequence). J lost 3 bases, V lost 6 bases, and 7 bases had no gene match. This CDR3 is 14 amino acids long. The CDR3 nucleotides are TGTGCCAGTAGCCTAGACAGGGCTAAAGAGACCCAGTACTTC. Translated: CASSLDRAKETQYF.

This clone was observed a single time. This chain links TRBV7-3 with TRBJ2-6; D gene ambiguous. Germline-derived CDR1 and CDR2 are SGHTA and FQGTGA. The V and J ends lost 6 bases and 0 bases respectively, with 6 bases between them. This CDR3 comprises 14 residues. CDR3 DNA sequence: TGTGCCAGCAGTTATAGCTCTGGGGCCAACGTCCTGACTTTC. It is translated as CASSYSSGANVLTF.

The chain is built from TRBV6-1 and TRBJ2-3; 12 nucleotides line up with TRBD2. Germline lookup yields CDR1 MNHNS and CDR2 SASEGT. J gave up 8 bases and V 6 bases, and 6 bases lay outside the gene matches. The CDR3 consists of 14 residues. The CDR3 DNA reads TGTGCCAGCAGGGCTAGCGGGAGGGAGGGTACGCAGTATTTT. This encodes CASRASGREGTQYF.

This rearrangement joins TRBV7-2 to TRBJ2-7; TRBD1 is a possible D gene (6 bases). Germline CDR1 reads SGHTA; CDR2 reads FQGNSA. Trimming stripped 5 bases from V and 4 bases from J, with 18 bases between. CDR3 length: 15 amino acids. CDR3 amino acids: CASSQRRDTGYEQYF. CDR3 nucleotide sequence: TGTGCCAGCAGCCAAAGACGGGACACCGGATACGAGCAGTACTTC.

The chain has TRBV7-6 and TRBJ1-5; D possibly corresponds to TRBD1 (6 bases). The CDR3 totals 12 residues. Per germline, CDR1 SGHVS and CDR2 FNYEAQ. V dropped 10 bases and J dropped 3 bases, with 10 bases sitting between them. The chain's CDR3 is CATGQNNQPQHF. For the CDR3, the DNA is TGTGCCACCGGACAGAACAATCAGCCCCAGCATTTT.

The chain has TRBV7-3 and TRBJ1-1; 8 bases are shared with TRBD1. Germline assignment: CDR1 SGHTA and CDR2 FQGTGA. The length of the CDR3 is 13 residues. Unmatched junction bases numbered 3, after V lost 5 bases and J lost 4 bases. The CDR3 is CASSQQGGTEAFF. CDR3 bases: TGTGCCAGCAGCCAACAGGGGGGCACTGAAGCTTTCTTT.

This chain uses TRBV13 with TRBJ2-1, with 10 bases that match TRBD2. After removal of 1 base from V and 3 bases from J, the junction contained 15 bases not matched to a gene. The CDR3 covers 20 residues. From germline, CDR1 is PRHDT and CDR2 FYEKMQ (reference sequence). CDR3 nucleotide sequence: TGTGCCAGCAGCTTAGCCCGGTGGGCTAGCGGGAGAGTCGACTACAATGAGCAGTTCTTC. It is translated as CASSLARWASGRVDYNEQFF.

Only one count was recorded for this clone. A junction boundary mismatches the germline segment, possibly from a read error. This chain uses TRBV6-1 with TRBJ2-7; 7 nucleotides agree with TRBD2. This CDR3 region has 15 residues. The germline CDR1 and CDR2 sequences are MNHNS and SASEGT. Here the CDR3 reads CASSEGAGVSHEQYF. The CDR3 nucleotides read TGTGCCAGCAGTGAAGGGGCGGGAGTCTCCCACGAGCAGTACTTC.

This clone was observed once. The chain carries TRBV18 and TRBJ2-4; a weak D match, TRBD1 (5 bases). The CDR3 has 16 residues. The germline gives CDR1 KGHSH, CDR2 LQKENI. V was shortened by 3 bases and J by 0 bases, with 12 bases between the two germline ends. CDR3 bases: TGTGCCAGCTCACCCCCGTCAGGGCTAGCCAAAAACATTCAGTACTTC. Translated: CASSPPSGLAKNIQYF.

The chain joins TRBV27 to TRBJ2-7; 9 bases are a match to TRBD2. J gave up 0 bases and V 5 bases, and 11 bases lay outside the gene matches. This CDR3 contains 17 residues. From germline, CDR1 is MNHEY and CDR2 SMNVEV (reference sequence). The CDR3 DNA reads TGTGCCAGCAGTCTCACTCGACTAGCGGATAGCTCCTACGAGCAGTACTTC. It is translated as CASSLTRLADSSYEQYF.

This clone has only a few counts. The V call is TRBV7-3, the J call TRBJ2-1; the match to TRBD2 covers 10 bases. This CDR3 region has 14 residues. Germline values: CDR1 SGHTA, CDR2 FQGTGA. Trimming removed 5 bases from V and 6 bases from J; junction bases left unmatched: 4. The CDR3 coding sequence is TGTGCCAGCAGCGCTTCTAGCGGGAGCAATGAGCAGTTCTTC. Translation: CASSASSGSNEQFF.

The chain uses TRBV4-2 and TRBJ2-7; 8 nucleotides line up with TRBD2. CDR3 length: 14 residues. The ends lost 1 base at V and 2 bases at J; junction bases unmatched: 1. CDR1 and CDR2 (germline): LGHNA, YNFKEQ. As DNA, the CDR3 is TGTGCCAGCAGCCAAGGGCGGGGGGCCTACGAGCAGTACTTC. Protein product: CASSQGRGAYEQYF.